This T cell receptor (beta chain) was sequenced in a study of shared clonotypes between healthy human individuals. This clone has at least ten counts. This CDR3 contains 15 residues. V lost 7 bases and J lost 2, with 15 bases in between. CDR1 is MNHEY and CDR2 is SMNVEV in the germline V gene (reference sequence). It was at deep level that the assay was run. For each subset, genomic DNA was distributed in equal portions over several immunoSEQ plates. TCRdb's copy holds only in-frame clones and misses some; the assay was immunoSEQ multiplex PCR. The sample lists 950,000 to 1,200,000 clones, 60% to 80% seen once, with roughly 0.82% in the top ten.

This sequence joins TRBV27 and TRBJ1-5; D ambiguous. Sequenced: memory CD4+ T cells from PBMCs. Regarding subset: CD45RA-negative fraction. The sequence was collected from a man younger than 35 in good health. Some clones in this sample may be carry-over from other donors' samples. CDR3 nucleotides: TGTGCCAGCACCCGCTCAGTTTCGGGCAATCAGCCCCAGCATTTT. Translated, it gives CASTRSVSGNQPQHF.